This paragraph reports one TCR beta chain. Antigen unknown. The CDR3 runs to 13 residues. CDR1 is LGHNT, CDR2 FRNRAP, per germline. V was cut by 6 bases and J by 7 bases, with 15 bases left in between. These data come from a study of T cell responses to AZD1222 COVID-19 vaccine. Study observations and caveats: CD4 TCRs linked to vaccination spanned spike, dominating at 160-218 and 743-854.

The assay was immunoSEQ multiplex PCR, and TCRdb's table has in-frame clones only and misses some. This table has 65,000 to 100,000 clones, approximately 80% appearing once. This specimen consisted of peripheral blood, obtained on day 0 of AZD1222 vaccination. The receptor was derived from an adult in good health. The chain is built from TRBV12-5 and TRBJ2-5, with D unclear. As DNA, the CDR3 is TGTGCTAGTGGCTTGATTGAGTTTGCGACCCAGTACTTC. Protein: CASGLIEFATQYF.